The rows below give T cell receptor beta chains drawn from one sample of a study of blood T cell repertoires in COVID-19. Sequenced by immunoSEQ multiplex PCR; TCRdb stores in-frame clones only, minus some. The repertoire holds about 150,000 clones, with about four fifths as singletons. Sequencing was carried out using peripheral blood. These receptors were collected from a man between 70 and 80 years old with active or convalescent COVID-19. CDR3s include the opening cysteine and the closing phenylalanine or tryptophan. The order of the fields is V gene, clone size, D gene, J gene, CDR3 DNA, CDR3 protein. The D gene is left open where the match is weak. Some rows have no size entry. The others give once, few or many, or a class for an expanded clone.

>TRBV5-6|.|TRBD2|TRBJ2-5
TGTGCCAGCAGCCTCGGGACTAGCGGGGGGCTAGAGACCCAGTACTTC
CASSLGTSGGLETQYF
>TRBV11-3|.|TRBD2|TRBJ2-7
TGTGCCAGCAGCCCCGGGGGGGGGCTCGAGCAGTACTTC
CASSPGGGLEQYF
>TRBV28|.|TRBD2|TRBJ2-7
TGTGCCAGCATCGGGGGGACTAGTTCCTACGAGCAGTACTTC
CASIGGTSSYEQYF
>TRBV27|.|.|TRBJ1-5
TGTGCCAGCAGTCTCCGTCGGGGTGATCAGCCCCAGCATTTT
CASSLRRGDQPQHF
>TRBV7-2|once|.|TRBJ2-7
TGTGCCAGCAGCTTAGCGGCTAGCTGGGGTTCCTACGAGCAGTACTTC
CASSLAASWGSYEQYF
>TRBV13|.|TRBD1|TRBJ2-7
TGTGCCAGCAGCTTTGAGAGCGGACAGGGAAGGCATGGGCAGTACTTC
CASSFESGQGRHGQYF
>TRBV9|few|.|TRBJ2-7
TGTGCCAGCAGCCGGGGTAGAGCAAGCTACGAGCAGTACTTC
CASSRGRASYEQYF
>TRBV6-6|few|.|TRBJ1-5
TGTGCCGTCTCGACAGAACCCCTGGGCAATCAGCCCCAGCATTTT
CAVSTEPLGNQPQHF
>TRBV19|.|.|TRBJ2-3
TGTGCCAGTAATAGGTGGGGGGACACAGATACGCAGTATTTT
CASNRWGDTDTQYF
>TRBV6-2/TRBV6-3|.|TRBD1|TRBJ1-5
TGTGCCAGCAGTTACTGGACAGGGATTAGCAATCAGCCCCAGCATTTT
CASSYWTGISNQPQHF